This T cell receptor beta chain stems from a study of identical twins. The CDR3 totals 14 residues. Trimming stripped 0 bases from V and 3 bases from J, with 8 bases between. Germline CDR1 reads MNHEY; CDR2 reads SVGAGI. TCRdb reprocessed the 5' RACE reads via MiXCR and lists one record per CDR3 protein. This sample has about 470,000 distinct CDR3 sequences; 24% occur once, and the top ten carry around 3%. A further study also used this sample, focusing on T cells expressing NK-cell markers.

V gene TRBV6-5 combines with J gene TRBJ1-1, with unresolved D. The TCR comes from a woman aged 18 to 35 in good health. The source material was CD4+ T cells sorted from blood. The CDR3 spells CASSYSTQHTEAFF. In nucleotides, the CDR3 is TGTGCCAGCAGTTACTCCACACAGCACACTGAAGCTTTCTTT.